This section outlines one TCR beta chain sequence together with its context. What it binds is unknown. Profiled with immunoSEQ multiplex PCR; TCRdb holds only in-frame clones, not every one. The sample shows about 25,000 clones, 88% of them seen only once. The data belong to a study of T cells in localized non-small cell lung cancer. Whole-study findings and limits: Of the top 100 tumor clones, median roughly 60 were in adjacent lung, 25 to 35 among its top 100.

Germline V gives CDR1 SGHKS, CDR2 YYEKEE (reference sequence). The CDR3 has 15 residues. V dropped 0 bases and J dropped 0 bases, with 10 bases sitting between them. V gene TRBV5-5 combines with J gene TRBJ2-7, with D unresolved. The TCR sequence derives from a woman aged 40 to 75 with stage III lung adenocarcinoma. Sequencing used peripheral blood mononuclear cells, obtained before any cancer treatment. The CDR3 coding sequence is TGTGCCAGCAGCTTGGAAGTCCCTAGCTCCTACGAGCAGTACTTC. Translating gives CASSLEVPSSYEQYF.